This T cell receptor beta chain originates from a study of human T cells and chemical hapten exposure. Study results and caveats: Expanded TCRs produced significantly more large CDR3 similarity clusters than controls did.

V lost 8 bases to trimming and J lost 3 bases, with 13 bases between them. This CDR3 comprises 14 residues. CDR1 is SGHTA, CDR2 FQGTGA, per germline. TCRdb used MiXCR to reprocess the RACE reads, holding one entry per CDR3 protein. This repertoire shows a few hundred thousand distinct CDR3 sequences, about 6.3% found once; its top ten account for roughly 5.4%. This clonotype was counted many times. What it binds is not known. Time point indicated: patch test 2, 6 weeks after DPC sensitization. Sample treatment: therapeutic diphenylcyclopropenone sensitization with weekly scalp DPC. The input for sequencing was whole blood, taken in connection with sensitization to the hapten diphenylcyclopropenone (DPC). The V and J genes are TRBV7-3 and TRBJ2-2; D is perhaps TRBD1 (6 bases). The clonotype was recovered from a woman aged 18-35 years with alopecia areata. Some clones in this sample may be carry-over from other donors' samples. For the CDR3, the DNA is TGTGCCAGCGGAACAGGGCAGCACACCGGGGAGCTGTTTTTT. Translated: CASGTGQHTGELFF.